The 12 T cell receptor beta chains below all came from one sample that was sequenced in a study of tumor-infiltrating T cells and Merkel cell polyomavirus (TCRdb year 2017). Study-level background: In Merkel cell carcinoma patients, the study examined CD8+ T cells specific for the Merkel cell polyomavirus KLL epitope.

By immunohistochemistry, the tumors of all patients showed robust positive staining for Merkel cell polyomavirus Large T antigen. Libraries were made using the immunoSEQ multiplex PCR assay. Sourced from immuneACCESS, this table was stored by TCRdb with only in-frame sequences that have V and J called. A share of the clones is absent; for the studies checked, an unresolved V gene accounts for under half, and the remainder has no known explanation. In this sample the table shows 20,000 to 30,000 clones, roughly nine tenths of which occur a single time. Together, the top ten hold around 2.5% of the sample. Sample: lymph node tissue. Receptor source: a man over 45 with Merkel cell carcinoma.

This clone appeared a few times. The chain couples TRBV7-9 to TRBJ2-7, with TRBD1 matching over 7 bases. The J segment lost 6 bases and the V segment lost 3 bases, leaving 2 bases of the junction unmatched. CDR1 is SEHNR and CDR2 is FQNEAQ in the germline V gene (reference sequence). The CDR3 has 12 residues. CDR3 nucleotides: TGTGCCAGCAGCTTTCCAGGGGGCGAGCAGTACTTC. Its protein product is CASSFPGGEQYF.

The chain is built from TRBV6-6 and TRBJ1-2; D possibly corresponds to TRBD1 (6 bases). The germline V gene encodes CDR1 MNHNY and CDR2 SVGAGI (reference sequence). With 4 bases removed from V and 4 bases from J, the gap between germline ends came to 16 bases. The CDR3 covers 15 residues. The CDR3 spells CASSSAGGAGYGYTF. CDR3 bases: TGTGCCAGCAGTTCTGCCGGGGGGGCGGGCTATGGCTACACCTTC.

The genes are TRBV4-3 and TRBJ2-5; TRBD1 matches at 9 bases. This CDR3 comprises 20 residues. CDR1 LGHNA and CDR2 YSLEER come from the germline V gene. Trimming removed 2 bases from V and 2 bases from J; junction bases left unmatched: 18. CDR3 nucleotide sequence: TGCGCCAGCAGCCAAAAAATGTCCCCGGGGACAGGGTCAGGTCAAGAGACCCAGTACTTC. Translating gives CASSQKMSPGTGSGQETQYF.

The chain couples TRBV6-5 to TRBJ1-1; D is unresolved. Per germline, CDR1 MNHEY and CDR2 SVGAGI. The V end lost 2 bases, the J end lost 11 bases, and 18 bases lay between the germline ends. The CDR3 extends over 14 amino acids. The CDR3 region has the DNA TGTGCCAGCAGTTACATCTCAGGCCTCCCCCGGGCTTTCTTT. Translating it yields CASSYISGLPRAFF.

The chain has TRBV10-3 and TRBJ1-4; D perhaps matches TRBD1 (6 bases). This CDR3 spans 12 amino acids. V was clipped by 8 bases and J by 2 bases, with 6 bases between them. Looked up from germline, CDR1 is ENHRY and CDR2 is SYGVKD. In DNA form, the CDR3 reads TGTGCCATCGGACAGACTAATGAAAAACTGTTTTTT. It translates to CAIGQTNEKLFF.

This clone was picked up one time. The chain uses TRBV15 and TRBJ2-7; D gene ambiguous. There are 14 residues in the CDR3. Deletions cut 0 bases from V and 0 bases from J, with 6 bases between. CDR1 is LNHNV, CDR2 YYDKDF, per germline (reference sequence). CDR3 DNA: TGTGCCACCAGCAGAGATAGAGTCTCCTACGAGCAGTACTTC. It specifies CATSRDRVSYEQYF.

In its sample, this clone was seen a few times. This chain uses TRBV9 with TRBJ2-1; D possibly corresponds to TRBD1 (6 bases). V lost 3 bases to trimming and J lost 12 bases, with 22 bases between them. The CDR3 length is 15 residues. Germline V gene lookup returns CDR1 SGDLS and CDR2 YYNGEE. DNA of the CDR3: TGTGCCAGCAGCGCCGCCGGTACAGGGCTAGTGGGGCAGTTCTTC. Translation gives CASSAAGTGLVGQFF.

The chain links TRBV7-9 to TRBJ2-1; 8 bases fit TRBD2. V dropped 8 bases and J dropped 5; count of bases not matched to a gene: 5. The germline CDR1 and CDR2 sequences are SEHNR and FQNEAQ (reference sequence). CDR3 length: 13 residues. CDR3 in DNA: TGTGCCAGCCATACGGGAGGGGACAATGAGCAGTTCTTC. Protein: CASHTGGDNEQFF. Based on the CDR3 plus reference TRBV7-9 and TRBJ2-1, the full variable domain is DTGVSQNPRHKITKRGQNVTFRCDPISEHNRLYWYRQTLGQGPEFLTYFQNEAQLEKSRLLSDRFSAERPKGSFSTLEIQRTEQGDSAMYLCASHTGGDNEQFFGPGTRLTVL.

This clone was counted once. J is TRBJ1-1 and V is TRBV19, with a weak D call TRBD1 (5 bases). The CDR3 runs 16 residues. The V end lost 2 bases, the J end lost 3 bases, and 16 bases lay between the germline ends. The germline CDR1 and CDR2 sequences are LNHDA and SQIVND (reference sequence). The CDR3 loop reads CASSIPSYRGDTEAFF. The CDR3 coding sequence is TGTGCCAGTAGTATACCCTCATATCGGGGGGACACTGAAGCTTTCTTT.

In this sample, this clone turned up once. The CDR3 is CASSPPTPYEQYF. The DNA of the CDR3 is TGTGCCAGCAGCCCCCCTACTCCCTACGAGCAGTACTTC. The chain combines TRBV7-9 with TRBJ2-7, with D unclear. Germline assignment: CDR1 SEHNR and CDR2 FQNEAQ (reference sequence). The V and J ends lost 5 bases and 2 bases respectively, with 10 bases between them. This CDR3 has 13 amino acids.

The chain carries TRBV19 and TRBJ2-7; no definite D call. CDR1 and CDR2 from the germline V gene are LNHDA and SQIVND (reference sequence). This CDR3 comprises 13 residues. Trimming cost V 1 base and J 3 bases, with 7 bases left between them. The CDR3 spells CASSIAASYEQYF. CDR3 nucleotide sequence: TGTGCCAGTAGTATAGCTGCTAGCTACGAGCAGTACTTC.

V is TRBV29-1 and J is TRBJ2-1, with 10 bases identical to TRBD2. CDR1 SQVTM and CDR2 ANQGSEA come from the germline V gene. The CDR3 consists of 14 residues. Germline trimming cut 6 bases from V and 8 bases from J; bases unmatched to any gene: 10. The CDR3 sequence is CSVPLSGRAYEQFF. In DNA form, the CDR3 reads TGCAGCGTCCCCCTAAGCGGGAGGGCCTATGAGCAGTTCTTC.